This T cell receptor (beta chain) stems from a study of CD8 T cells in ankylosing spondylitis. This clonotype was recorded a few times. What it binds is not known. General study findings and limits: Ankylosing spondylitis blood appeared to be characterized by a TCR beta motif of about eight highly homologous variants.

Scientists made TCR beta libraries using quantitative 5'-RACE with molecular barcodes. Each CDR3 protein is one row after TCRdb ran MiXCR on the 5' RACE reads. The profile covers 200,000 to 300,000 distinct CDR3 sequences, with roughly a tenth appearing a single time and 5.5% to 8% taken by the ten largest. Sequencing was carried out using blood, either unsorted or a sorted T cell fraction (not recorded which). The origin of this receptor is a male donor with ankylosing spondylitis or in good health (not recorded which).

The CDR3: CSATDRRLAGGPLNKAQYF. In nucleotides, the CDR3 is TGCAGTGCCACCGACAGACGCCTAGCGGGAGGGCCGCTAAATAAAGCGCAGTATTTT. The rearrangement links TRBV20-1 to TRBJ2-3; 12 bases align to TRBD2. Germline CDR1 reads DFQATT; CDR2 reads SNEGSKA (reference sequence). This CDR3 region has 19 residues. V shed 6 bases and J 10 bases; nucleotides not matched to a gene: 26.